The TCR beta chain under discussion was sequenced for a study of regulatory T cells in long-lasting Graves disease. This clonotype has at least ten counts. Regarding time point: newly diagnosed GD, antithyroid drugs for less than 3 months. From RNA extracted from PBMCs, the TCR library was made. J was trimmed by 6 bases and V by 4 bases; bases with no gene match: 6. Germline CDR1 and CDR2: MDHEN and SYDVKM. This CDR3 is 14 amino acids long. Both iRepertoire HTBI primers and Arm-PCR of CDR3 regions were used to build the TCR beta libraries. TCRdb processed the multiplex PCR reads anew with MiXCR; each CDR3 protein has one entry. The repertoire holds under 700,000 distinct CDR3 sequences, 15% to 20% seen once, with 25% in the top ten. This same sample was also taken into another study, of T cells in Graves' hyperthyroidism and ophthalmopathy.

This clonotype was sampled from a woman aged 40 to 65 with Graves disease. Source: peripheral blood mononuclear cells (PBMCs), taken at new diagnosis, from a patient treated with antithyroid drugs. The J gene is TRBJ1-5, the V gene TRBV28, with 7 bases matching TRBD1. The CDR3 sequence: CASSSPRGFQPQHF. In DNA, the CDR3 is TGTGCCAGCAGTTCCCCCAGGGGGTTTCAGCCCCAGCATTTT.